A selection of T cell receptor beta chains follows, all from one sample in a study of CD8 T cells in ankylosing spondylitis. Each CDR3 protein gets one entry after TCRdb re-called the 5' RACE reads with MiXCR. The repertoire holds about 160,000 distinct CDR3 sequences, with about 17% as singletons. Sequencing was done on a sample of blood, either unsorted or a sorted T cell fraction (not recorded which). The receptors were gathered from a male donor with ankylosing spondylitis or in good health (not recorded which). Each CDR3 is given without its conserved first and last residue.

>TRBJ1-5|TRBV28|14
ASSLQGEDHSQPQH
>TRBJ2-1|TRBV7-9|10
ASSSIYDEQF
>TRBJ2-2|TRBV5-4|13
ASSLAVGNTGELF
>TRBJ1-6|TRBV12-3/TRBV12-4|11
ASSQDLGSPLH
>TRBJ2-1|TRBV18|14
ASSPPGTPMGNEQF
>TRBJ1-5|TRBV27|12
ASSLGSVNQPQH
>TRBJ2-2|TRBV20-1|12
SASGVYWSGELF
>TRBJ1-1|TRBV29-1|13
SVEVPGKKKTEAF
>TRBJ1-4|TRBV10-3|13
AISESRTANEKLF
>TRBJ2-3|TRBV3-1|11
ASSPGFGDTQY
>TRBJ2-5|TRBV18|9
ASSPDETQY
>TRBJ2-7|TRBV7-9|12
ASSLGGARNEQY
>TRBJ2-7|TRBV7-9|14
ASSLRQGAISYEQY
>TRBJ2-1|TRBV20-1|13
SAGIGRALHNEQF
>TRBJ1-1|TRBV20-1|14
SARPYLQGATAEAF
>TRBJ2-1|TRBV20-1|15
CARGIRTSGRYNEQF
>TRBJ2-4|TRBV20-1|12
SARMVGGENIQY
>TRBJ2-1|TRBV5-1|13
ASGRAKVGGNEQF
>TRBJ2-2|TRBV6-1|14
ASSKRTSGNTGELF
>TRBJ1-1|TRBV5-1|13
ASSLTGTGATEAF
>TRBJ2-5|TRBV10-3|15
AISESSTVYTQETQY
>TRBJ2-3|TRBV20-1|12
SAREGEARDTQY
>TRBJ2-2|TRBV5-1|15
ASSLATGTANTGELF
>TRBJ2-4|TRBV3-1|15
ASSQEERARGSILQY
>TRBJ2-3|TRBV20-1|10
SADRRGDTQY
>TRBJ1-5|TRBV20-1|12
SALGETGNQPQH
>TRBJ1-5|TRBV7-9|15
ASARAGGLYSNQPQH
>TRBJ2-5|TRBV12-3/TRBV12-4|12
ASSLWDRRETQY
>TRBJ2-5|TRBV28|13
ASTLRQTGEETQY
>TRBJ2-3|TRBV29-1|9
SARVGSTQY
>TRBJ2-7|TRBV24-1|11
ATSDWDSYEQY
>TRBJ1-1|TRBV10-3|12
AITRQGGGTEAF
>TRBJ1-2|TRBV12-3/TRBV12-4|12
ASGVRGAGYGYT
>TRBJ1-1|TRBV7-8|13
ASSFTRGLNTEAF
>TRBJ2-3|TRBV28|12
ASSLPSGPDTQY
>TRBJ1-1|TRBV10-3|15
AISESRRRDSNTETF
>TRBJ2-5|TRBV7-8|15
ASKGASGSEVLETQY
>TRBJ1-1|TRBV5-6|10
ASSLGGLEAF
>TRBJ2-2|TRBV24-1|12
ATSVATDTGELF
>TRBJ2-1|TRBV7-2|13
ASSNGLGRVDEQF
>TRBJ2-2|TRBV12-3/TRBV12-4|13
ASSLGLAATGELF
>TRBJ2-1|TRBV5-1|12
ASSLVDRGNEQF
>TRBJ1-6|TRBV5-1|13
ASSSRGSGQPPLH